The rows below give T cell receptor beta chains drawn from one sample of a study of control samples from healthy donors and cancer patients. The assay was immunoSEQ multiplex PCR, and TCRdb's table has in-frame clones only and misses some. The data hold fewer than 85,000 clones, with about 92% observed a single time. Sequencing was done on a sample of blood. Receptor source: a woman aged 55-70 years in good health. Each CDR3 is given without its conserved first and last residue. Each record gives: V gene, J gene, CDR3 protein.

V gene: TRBV29-1
J gene: TRBJ2-2
CDR3 protein: SVGGPANTGELF

V gene: TRBV7-9
J gene: TRBJ1-1
CDR3 protein: ASSPTVNTEAF

V gene: TRBV24-1
J gene: TRBJ2-1
CDR3 protein: ATSDPHGTSGRGEQF

V gene: TRBV18
J gene: TRBJ1-4
CDR3 protein: ASSLQGPSNEKLF

V gene: TRBV12-3/TRBV12-4
J gene: TRBJ1-1
CDR3 protein: ASIPGGTEAF

V gene: TRBV2
J gene: TRBJ2-7
CDR3 protein: ASSNTGLRSYEQY

V gene: TRBV5-1
J gene: TRBJ2-5
CDR3 protein: ASSRWDSEQETQY

V gene: TRBV29-1
J gene: TRBJ2-1
CDR3 protein: SVEGLAFNEQF

V gene: TRBV11-2
J gene: TRBJ1-1
CDR3 protein: ASRTGLWNTEAF

V gene: TRBV6-1
J gene: TRBJ1-3
CDR3 protein: ASSGQFTDIY

V gene: TRBV24-1
J gene: TRBJ1-1
CDR3 protein: ATRGSKGYSMNTEAF

V gene: TRBV6-1
J gene: TRBJ1-6
CDR3 protein: ASRETGGVFPSYNSPLH

V gene: TRBV7-8
J gene: TRBJ2-4
CDR3 protein: ASSLAGGETKNIQY

V gene: TRBV24-1
J gene: TRBJ2-1
CDR3 protein: ATSDNLAGHLNEQF

V gene: TRBV5-1
J gene: TRBJ2-2
CDR3 protein: ASSLTGLAGGDTGELF

V gene: TRBV10-3
J gene: TRBJ1-6
CDR3 protein: AISEGQGALSPLH

V gene: TRBV7-9
J gene: TRBJ2-7
CDR3 protein: ASSSRDRGSSYEQY

V gene: TRBV4-1
J gene: TRBJ1-5
CDR3 protein: ASSPGQGASNQPQH

V gene: TRBV5-1
J gene: TRBJ1-1
CDR3 protein: ASTPAGQVNTEAF

V gene: TRBV4-1
J gene: TRBJ1-4
CDR3 protein: ASSRTKNEKLF

V gene: TRBV7-9
J gene: TRBJ1-1
CDR3 protein: ASSFGAEAF

V gene: TRBV5-1
J gene: TRBJ2-5
CDR3 protein: ASSLEVEETQY

V gene: TRBV11-2
J gene: TRBJ1-2
CDR3 protein: ASSQPPAGDGYT

V gene: TRBV11-2
J gene: TRBJ1-1
CDR3 protein: ASSFSGLTEAF

V gene: TRBV30
J gene: TRBJ2-1
CDR3 protein: AWTPSGRMDEQF

V gene: TRBV7-9
J gene: TRBJ1-4
CDR3 protein: ASSLQGFGEKLF

V gene: TRBV7-6
J gene: TRBJ2-7
CDR3 protein: ASSPMGTRASEQY

V gene: TRBV6-1
J gene: TRBJ1-5
CDR3 protein: ASSETASSNQPQH

V gene: TRBV28
J gene: TRBJ1-2
CDR3 protein: ASSLDRANYGYT

V gene: TRBV6-4
J gene: TRBJ1-3
CDR3 protein: ASSDLLGGPGNTIY

V gene: TRBV6-6
J gene: TRBJ1-6
CDR3 protein: ASSSHDRDNSPLH

V gene: TRBV10-2
J gene: TRBJ1-2
CDR3 protein: ASRGTGHRGGYT

V gene: TRBV6-5
J gene: TRBJ1-3
CDR3 protein: ASSSSSYGGNTIY

V gene: TRBV29-1
J gene: TRBJ2-1
CDR3 protein: SARVRSYNEQF

V gene: TRBV19
J gene: TRBJ1-2
CDR3 protein: ASSPGTGSAYGYT

V gene: TRBV20-1
J gene: TRBJ2-5
CDR3 protein: APGLQETQY

V gene: TRBV28
J gene: TRBJ1-5
CDR3 protein: ASSFSVSNQPQH

V gene: TRBV11-2
J gene: TRBJ2-1
CDR3 protein: ASIDKGSHEQF

V gene: TRBV30
J gene: TRBJ2-1
CDR3 protein: AWSELAGGYNEQF

V gene: TRBV10-1
J gene: TRBJ2-1
CDR3 protein: ASRDRGGLRTYNEQF

V gene: TRBV7-8
J gene: TRBJ1-1
CDR3 protein: ASSLSMGREAF

V gene: TRBV6-5
J gene: TRBJ2-7
CDR3 protein: ASGRDRGYEQY

V gene: TRBV6-5
J gene: TRBJ2-2
CDR3 protein: ASSYTRGLGELF

V gene: TRBV19
J gene: TRBJ2-4
CDR3 protein: ASSATITKNIQY

V gene: TRBV27
J gene: TRBJ2-3
CDR3 protein: ASSFVGQGADTQY

V gene: TRBV29-1
J gene: TRBJ2-1
CDR3 protein: SVARSDYNEQF

V gene: TRBV14
J gene: TRBJ2-7
CDR3 protein: ASSQVGGTSRTEQY